Presented here are 29 T cell receptor beta chains from one specimen sequenced in a study of CD8 T cells in Susac syndrome (dated by TCRdb to the late 2010s). Receptors were amplified or captured by the immunoSEQ multiplex PCR assay. RNA was extracted with the RNeasy kit and roughly 0.45 to 1 ug was reverse transcribed using random hexamers. TCRdb took the public reads, trimmed them with fastp at Q25, ran MiXCR for clone calling and kept in-frame beta chains. Each CDR3 protein gets just one entry, which takes the most common genes and DNA from the rows behind it. Present in this sample are 150,000 to 200,000 distinct CDR3 sequences, about 94% of which were seen just once. Together, the top ten hold approximately 0.14% of the sample. The specimen sequenced was CD4+ T cells from PBMCs. The receptors derive from a human donor in good health.

The chain joins TRBV6-5 to TRBJ1-2; no firm D call. This CDR3 is 14 amino acids long. Trimming took off 6 bases at V and 0 bases at J, with 11 bases between the two ends. Germline CDR1 is MNHEY and CDR2 is SVGAGI. CDR3 coding DNA: TGTGCCAGCAGCCCCGGAATAGCTAACTATGGCTACACCTTC. This translates into CASSPGIANYGYTF.

The V and J genes are TRBV2 and TRBJ1-5; 8 bases are shared with TRBD1. This CDR3 is 14 amino acids long. Per the germline V gene, CDR1 is SNHLY and CDR2 is FYNNEI. V lost 5 bases to trimming and J lost 6 bases; unmatched junction nucleotides: 6. In DNA, the CDR3 is TGTGCCAGCAGTCCCGGACAGGGAAGTCAGCCCCAGCATTTT. Translated, it gives CASSPGQGSQPQHF.

This clonotype was seen only once. This chain joins TRBV20-1 and TRBJ2-5; D unclear. The V gene lost 3 bases and the J gene lost 5 bases, with 7 bases spanning the gap. CDR3 length: 11 amino acids. The germline CDR1 and CDR2 sequences are DFQATT and SNEGSKA (reference sequence). CDR3 protein: CSASNYETQYF. DNA of the CDR3: TGCAGTGCTAGTAACTACGAGACCCAGTACTTC.

The chain is built from TRBV20-1 and TRBJ2-4; D remains unclear. The germline V gene encodes CDR1 DFQATT and CDR2 SNEGSKA (reference sequence). V was shortened by 5 bases and J by 1 base, with 12 bases between the two germline ends. The CDR3 consists of 14 residues. CDR3: CSAYRTLAKNIQYF. The DNA for the CDR3 is TGCAGTGCTTACAGAACCTTGGCCAAAAACATTCAGTACTTC.

The chain carries TRBV12-3 or TRBV12-4 and TRBJ2-1; 12 nucleotides line up with TRBD2. The V and J ends lost 1 base and 5 bases, in that order; junction bases with no gene match: 12. The CDR3 length is 19 residues. CDR3 in amino acids: CASSLGPSTSGGLDNEQFF. The DNA for the CDR3 is TGTGCCAGCAGTTTAGGGCCCTCGACTAGCGGGGGACTCGACAATGAGCAGTTCTTC.

The chain recombines TRBV29-1 with TRBJ2-6; 7 positions agree with TRBD1. With V trimmed by 7 bases and J by 0 bases, 12 bases remained unmatched. Germline CDR1 reads SQVTM; CDR2 reads ANQGSEA. The CDR3 has 17 amino acids. The CDR3 region is CSAFNRGMGSGANVLTF. In nucleotides, the CDR3 is TGCAGCGCCTTCAACAGGGGAATGGGCTCTGGGGCCAACGTCCTGACTTTC.

CDR3 amino acids: CAISDETANTGELFF. The CDR3 DNA is TGTGCCATCAGTGACGAGACGGCGAACACCGGGGAGCTGTTTTTT. The chain employs TRBV10-3 and TRBJ2-2; D is undetermined. The CDR3 spans 15 residues. Germline loops: CDR1 ENHRY, CDR2 SYGVKD. The germline V and J ends were trimmed by 3 bases and 0 bases, with 8 bases remaining between them.

The chain has TRBV5-1 and TRBJ1-5; D perhaps matches TRBD1 (5 bases). The CDR3 spans 13 residues. Trimming removed 0 bases from V and 9 bases from J, with 10 bases in between. Looked up from germline, CDR1 is SGHRS and CDR2 is YFSETQ. CDR3 loop: CASSLDRDGPQHF. The CDR3, as DNA: TGCGCCAGCAGCTTGGATAGGGACGGGCCCCAGCATTTT.

The chain joins TRBV12-3 or TRBV12-4 to TRBJ1-1, with D unclear. The CDR3 spans 12 residues. Trimming took off 1 base at V and 6 bases at J, with 6 bases between the two ends. The DNA for the CDR3 is TGTGCCAGCAGTTTAGAGGTGGCTGAAGCTTTCTTT. It encodes CASSLEVAEAFF.

J is TRBJ2-1 and V is TRBV12-3 or TRBV12-4; possible D gene TRBD2, 7 bases. Trimming pared 5 bases from V and 12 bases from J, leaving 20 bases between. This CDR3 comprises 14 residues. The CDR3 DNA reads TGTGCCAGCAGTCCTGGGGCCGGGGGGCGAAGGCAGTTCTTC. Its translation is CASSPGAGGRRQFF.

The chain uses TRBV10-3 and TRBJ1-1; D is perhaps TRBD1 (5 bases). V gave up 0 bases and J gave up 8 bases, with 19 bases separating them. The length of the CDR3 is 16 residues. Germline V gene data show CDR1 as ENHRY and CDR2 as SYGVKD. The CDR3 reads CAISESWEGARAEAFF. The CDR3 DNA reads as TGTGCCATCAGTGAGTCATGGGAAGGGGCGAGGGCCGAAGCTTTCTTT.

The J gene is TRBJ2-1, the V gene TRBV29-1, with a tentative D call TRBD1 (6 bases). The V gene lost 6 bases and the J gene lost 3 bases, with 9 bases spanning the gap. From germline, CDR1 is SQVTM and CDR2 ANQGSEA. CDR3 length equals 12 residues. CDR3 coding DNA: TGCAGCGTCTCGACAGGCTACAATGAGCAGTTCTTC. Protein: CSVSTGYNEQFF.

This clonotype has only one observation. The rearrangement joins TRBV6-1 to TRBJ1-5, with D unclear. The CDR3 is 13 residues long. In germline, CDR1 is MNHNS, CDR2 SASEGT. Trimming left V 7 bases short and J 2 bases short, with 9 bases between. CDR3 DNA: TGTGCCAGCAACGATGAGCGCAATCAGCCCCAGCATTTT. This gives the protein CASNDERNQPQHF.

The CDR3 DNA is TGTGCCAGCAGCTTAGGCGCTTATAATTCACCCCTCCACTTT. This gives the protein CASSLGAYNSPLHF. The V and J genes are TRBV7-2 and TRBJ1-6; no firm D call. Trimming left V 1 base short and J 4 bases short, with 5 bases between. CDR1 and CDR2 from the germline V gene are SGHTA and FQGNSA. This CDR3 has 14 residues.

J is TRBJ2-5 and V is TRBV20-1; either TRBD1 or TRBD2 may supply D (7 bases each). Germline V gene lookup returns CDR1 DFQATT and CDR2 SNEGSKA (reference sequence). Trimming cost V 6 bases and J 1 base, with 18 bases left between them. The CDR3 totals 15 residues. The chain's CDR3 is CSASFGGTVQETQYF. The CDR3 DNA sequence: TGCAGTGCCAGCTTCGGGGGGACAGTCCAAGAGACCCAGTACTTC.

This clonotype was found once. The chain couples TRBV5-4 to TRBJ2-3, with 7 positions matching TRBD2. Germline V gives CDR1 SGHNT, CDR2 YYREEE (reference sequence). The CDR3 covers 15 residues. V trimming: 1 base; J trimming: 0 bases; junction bases outside the gene matches: 2. The CDR3 bases are TGTGCCAGCAGCTTGCCTAGCGGCAGCACAGATACGCAGTATTTT. It encodes CASSLPSGSTDTQYF.

This sequence joins TRBV20-1 and TRBJ1-2; D is unclear. V lost 3 bases to trimming and J lost 5 bases, with 10 bases between them. Germline V gene lookup returns CDR1 DFQATT and CDR2 SNEGSKA (reference sequence). The CDR3 length is 12 residues. The CDR3 DNA reads as TGCAGTGCTAGTGGGCATACTTATGGCTACACCTTC. The encoded protein is CSASGHTYGYTF.

V gene TRBV3-1 combines with J gene TRBJ2-2; D not certain. The length of the CDR3 is 15 residues. The germline V and J ends were trimmed by 4 bases and 3 bases, with 12 bases remaining between them. CDR1 is LGHDT and CDR2 is YNNKEL in the germline V gene (reference sequence). CDR3 bases: TGTGCCAGCAGCCCCGAGTGGGTGGACACCGGGGAGCTGTTTTTT. Protein product: CASSPEWVDTGELFF.

This clonotype was recorded once. CDR3 nucleotides: TGCAGCGCGCCGACCCCGGGGACCGGGGAGCTGTTTTTT. Translation gives CSAPTPGTGELFF. V gene TRBV29-1 combines with J gene TRBJ2-2; D may be TRBD2 (5 bases). Trimming left V 7 bases short and J 5 bases short, with 14 bases between. Germline V lookup: CDR1 SQVTM, CDR2 ANQGSEA. The CDR3 covers 13 residues.

The V gene is TRBV20-1, the J gene TRBJ1-1; D is possibly TRBD1 (5 bases). Germline values: CDR1 DFQATT, CDR2 SNEGSKA (reference sequence). This CDR3 has 11 residues. The V and J ends lost 6 bases and 11 bases respectively, with 16 bases between them. The CDR3 protein is CSAGPGLAAFF. The CDR3 bases are TGCAGTGCCGGACCGGGGCTGGCGGCTTTCTTT.

J is TRBJ1-6 and V is TRBV18; D call uncertain. The CDR3 is 14 residues long. V was trimmed by 2 bases and J by 8 bases, leaving 10 bases between them. From germline, CDR1 is KGHSH and CDR2 LQKENI. The CDR3 here is CASSPSRIDSPLHF. The DNA for the CDR3 is TGTGCCAGCTCACCATCAAGGATTGATTCACCCCTCCACTTT.

This chain uses TRBV29-1 with TRBJ2-2, with 9 bases aligning to TRBD1. The CDR3 length is 13 residues. The V and J ends lost 7 bases and 5 bases, in that order; junction bases with no gene match: 5. CDR1 is SQVTM and CDR2 is ANQGSEA in the germline V gene. As DNA, the CDR3 is TGCAGCGCGGGACAGGGCAGAACCGGGGAGCTGTTTTTT. It translates to CSAGQGRTGELFF.

This rearrangement joins TRBV7-6 to TRBJ1-1; 9 bases align to TRBD1. The CDR3 is 15 amino acids. Trimming at V came to 4 bases and at J to 1 base, leaving 4 bases not matched to a gene. CDR1 and CDR2 (germline): SGHVS, FNYEAQ. In DNA form, the CDR3 reads TGTGCCAGCAGCTCTCGGACAGGGGCGAACACTGAAGCTTTCTTT. It translates to CASSSRTGANTEAFF.

J is TRBJ2-5 and V is TRBV5-4; D not resolved. The CDR3 length is 13 residues. Trimming cost V 0 bases and J 0 bases, with 3 bases left between them. The germline CDR1 and CDR2 sequences are SGHNT and YYREEE (reference sequence). CDR3 nucleotides: TGTGCCAGCAGCTTGGAAAACCAAGAGACCCAGTACTTC. Translating gives CASSLENQETQYF. Full variable domain (missing parts from reference TRBV5-4 and TRBJ2-5): ETGVTQSPTHLIKTRGQQVTLRCSSQSGHNTVSWYQQALGQGPQFIFQYYREEENGRGNFPPRFSGLQFPNYSSELNVNALELDDSALYLCASSLENQETQYFGPGTRLLVL.

V and J are TRBV6-5 and TRBJ1-1; D is possibly TRBD1 (6 bases). With 5 bases removed from V and 1 base from J, the gap between germline ends came to 11 bases. This CDR3 is built from 14 residues. Germline assignment: CDR1 MNHEY and CDR2 SVGAGI. This CDR3 reads CASSLRGRNTEAFF. DNA of the CDR3: TGTGCCAGCAGTCTCAGGGGCCGGAACACTGAAGCTTTCTTT.

V is TRBV7-2 and J is TRBJ2-3; maybe TRBD1 (6 bases). V was clipped by 3 bases and J by 7 bases, with 14 bases between them. CDR1 is SGHTA and CDR2 is FQGNSA in the germline V gene. There are 14 residues in the CDR3. The CDR3 nucleotides are TGTGCCAGCAGCTTGGGGGCGAACACGTATACGCAGTATTTT. This encodes CASSLGANTYTQYF.

The chain has TRBV5-4 and TRBJ2-1, with D hard to call. CDR3 length: 12 residues. The germline CDR1 and CDR2 sequences are SGHNT and YYREEE (reference sequence). V was pared by 0 bases and J by 6 bases, with 4 bases between. The DNA for the CDR3 is TGTGCCAGCAGCTTGGGACGCAATGAGCAGTTCTTC. Its protein is CASSLGRNEQFF.

The chain carries TRBV19 and TRBJ2-3; D is possibly TRBD1 or TRBD2 (5 bases each). This CDR3 has 15 amino acids. Trimming stripped 5 bases from V and 6 bases from J, with 18 bases between. The germline gives CDR1 LNHDA, CDR2 SQIVND (reference sequence). The CDR3 sequence: CASSPPGRTLDTQYF. The CDR3 DNA is TGTGCCAGTAGTCCCCCGGGACGGACTTTGGATACGCAGTATTTT.

The chain combines TRBV5-4 with TRBJ2-7; 11 nucleotides align to TRBD1. The germline gives CDR1 SGHNT, CDR2 YYREEE (reference sequence). Trimming at V came to 4 bases and at J to 1 base, leaving 4 bases not matched to a gene. The CDR3 has 15 amino acids. CDR3 residues: CASSPGDRGSYEQYF. The CDR3 coding sequence is TGTGCCAGCAGCCCAGGGGACAGGGGGTCCTACGAGCAGTACTTC.